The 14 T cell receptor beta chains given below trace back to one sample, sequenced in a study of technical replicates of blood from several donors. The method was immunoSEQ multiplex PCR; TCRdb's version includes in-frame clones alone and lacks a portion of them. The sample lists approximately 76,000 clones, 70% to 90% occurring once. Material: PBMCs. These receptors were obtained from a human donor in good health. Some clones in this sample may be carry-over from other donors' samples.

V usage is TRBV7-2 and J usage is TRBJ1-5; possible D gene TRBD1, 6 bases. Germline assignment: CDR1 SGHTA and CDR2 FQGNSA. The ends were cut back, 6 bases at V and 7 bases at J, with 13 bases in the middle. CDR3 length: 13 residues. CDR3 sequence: CASSPGGWQPQHF. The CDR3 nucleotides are TGTGCCAGCAGTCCGGGGGGCTGGCAGCCCCAGCATTTT.

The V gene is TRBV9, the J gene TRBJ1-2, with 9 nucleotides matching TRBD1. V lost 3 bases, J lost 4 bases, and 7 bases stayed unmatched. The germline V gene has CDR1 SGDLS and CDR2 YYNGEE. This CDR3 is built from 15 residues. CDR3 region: CASSDNRGRGYGYTF. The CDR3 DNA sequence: TGTGCCAGCAGCGACAACAGGGGGCGCGGCTATGGCTACACCTTC. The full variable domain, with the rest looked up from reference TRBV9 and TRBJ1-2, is DSGVTQTPKHLITATGQRVTLRCSPRSGDLSVYWYQQSLDQGLQFLIQYYNGEERAKGNILERFSAQQFPDLHSELNLSSLELGDSALYFCASSDNRGRGYGYTFGSGTRLTVV.

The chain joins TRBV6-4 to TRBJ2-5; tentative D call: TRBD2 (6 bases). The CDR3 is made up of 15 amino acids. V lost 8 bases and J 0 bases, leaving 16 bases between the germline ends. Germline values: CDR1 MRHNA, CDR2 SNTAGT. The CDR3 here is CASPPGEEDQETQYF. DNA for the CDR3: TGTGCCAGCCCCCCGGGAGAAGAGGACCAAGAGACCCAGTACTTC.

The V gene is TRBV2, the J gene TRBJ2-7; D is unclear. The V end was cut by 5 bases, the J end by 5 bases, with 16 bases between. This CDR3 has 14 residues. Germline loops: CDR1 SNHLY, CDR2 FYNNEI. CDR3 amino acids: CASSFDGSIHEQYF. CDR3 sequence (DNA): TGTGCCAGCAGTTTTGACGGGTCAATCCACGAGCAGTACTTC.

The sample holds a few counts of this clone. CDR3 amino acids: CASSQDNWGRDTEAFF. The CDR3 nucleotides read TGCGCCAGCAGCCAAGATAATTGGGGGCGCGACACTGAAGCTTTCTTT. V and J are TRBV4-3 and TRBJ1-1, with D perhaps TRBD1 (6 bases). Trimming took off 0 bases at V and 3 bases at J, with 14 bases between the two ends. Looked up from germline, CDR1 is LGHNA and CDR2 is YSLEER. The CDR3 spans 16 residues.

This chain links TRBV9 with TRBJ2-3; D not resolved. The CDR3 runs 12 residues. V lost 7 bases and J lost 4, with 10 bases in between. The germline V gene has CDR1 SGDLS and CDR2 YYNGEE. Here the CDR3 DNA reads TGTGCCAGCTTCCTAACTCCAGATACGCAGTATTTT. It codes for CASFLTPDTQYF.

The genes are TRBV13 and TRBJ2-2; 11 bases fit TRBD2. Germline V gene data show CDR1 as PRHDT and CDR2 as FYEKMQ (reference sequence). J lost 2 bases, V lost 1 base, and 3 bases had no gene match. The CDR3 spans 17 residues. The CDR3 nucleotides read TGTGCCAGCAGCTTAGCCGGGACTAGCGGCAACACCGGGGAGCTGTTTTTT. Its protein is CASSLAGTSGNTGELFF.

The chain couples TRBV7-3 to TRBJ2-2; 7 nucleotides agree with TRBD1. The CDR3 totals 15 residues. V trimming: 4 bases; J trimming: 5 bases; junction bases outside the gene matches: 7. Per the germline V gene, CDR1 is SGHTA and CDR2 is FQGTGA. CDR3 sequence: CASSSYRGGTGELFF. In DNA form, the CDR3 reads TGTGCCAGCAGCTCTTACAGGGGCGGGACCGGGGAGCTGTTTTTT.

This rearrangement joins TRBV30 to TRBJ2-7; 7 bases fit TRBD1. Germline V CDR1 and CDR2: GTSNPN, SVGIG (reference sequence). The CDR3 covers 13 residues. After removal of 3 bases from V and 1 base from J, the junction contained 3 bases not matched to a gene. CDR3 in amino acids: CAWRGDSSYEQYF. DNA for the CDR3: TGTGCCTGGAGAGGGGACAGTTCCTACGAGCAGTACTTC.

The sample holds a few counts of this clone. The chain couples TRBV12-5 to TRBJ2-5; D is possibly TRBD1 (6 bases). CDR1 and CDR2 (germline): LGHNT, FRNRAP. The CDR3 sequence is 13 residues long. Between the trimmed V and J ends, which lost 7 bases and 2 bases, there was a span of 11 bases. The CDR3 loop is CASAPGAQETQYF. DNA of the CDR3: TGTGCTAGTGCCCCAGGGGCGCAAGAGACCCAGTACTTC.

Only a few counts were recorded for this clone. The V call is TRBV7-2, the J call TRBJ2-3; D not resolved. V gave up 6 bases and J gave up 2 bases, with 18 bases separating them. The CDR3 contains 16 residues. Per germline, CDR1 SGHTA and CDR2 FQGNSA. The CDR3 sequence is CASSRPLVDPTDTQYF. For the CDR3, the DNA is TGTGCCAGCAGTAGACCCCTAGTGGATCCCACAGATACGCAGTATTTT.

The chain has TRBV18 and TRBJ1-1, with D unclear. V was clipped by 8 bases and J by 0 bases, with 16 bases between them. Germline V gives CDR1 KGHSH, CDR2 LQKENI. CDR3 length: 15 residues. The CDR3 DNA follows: TGTGCCAGCCACAGAGCGACCGGGATGAACACTGAAGCTTTCTTT. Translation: CASHRATGMNTEAFF.

DNA of the CDR3: TGCGCCAGCAGCCAAGACTTAAACACAGATACGCAGTATTTT. Its translation is CASSQDLNTDTQYF. The V gene is TRBV4-3, the J gene TRBJ2-3; no clear D gene. Trimming took 0 bases from V and 2 from J, leaving 6 bases between them. The CDR3 runs to 14 residues. CDR1 is LGHNA and CDR2 is YSLEER in the germline V gene.

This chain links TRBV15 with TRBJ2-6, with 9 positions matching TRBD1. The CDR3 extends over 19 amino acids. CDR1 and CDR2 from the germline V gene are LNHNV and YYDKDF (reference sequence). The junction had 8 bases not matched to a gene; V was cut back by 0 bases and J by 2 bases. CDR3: CATSRDRGTGSTGANVLTF. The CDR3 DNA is TGTGCCACCAGCAGAGATCGTGGGACAGGGAGTACTGGGGCCAACGTCCTGACTTTC. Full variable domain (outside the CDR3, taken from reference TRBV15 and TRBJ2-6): DAMVIQNPRYQVTQFGKPVTLSCSQTLNHNVMYWYQQKSSQAPKLLFHYYDKDFNNEADTPDNFQSRRPNTSFCFLDIRSPGLGDTAMYLCATSRDRGTGSTGANVLTFGAGSRLTVL.